This T cell receptor (beta chain) was obtained from a study of cytomegalovirus exposure and HLA in healthy donors. Broader study findings: Using the classifier, cytomegalovirus status was reportedly diagnosed with high specificity and sensitivity. An assumption of roughly uniform sequencing depth across donors underlay the presence/absence analyses. Rarity marked most TCR sequences, yet some public TCRs occurred in many donors.

With respect to this clone: Its specificity is not known.

Amplification used 60 Vbeta primers and 13 Jbeta primers. Per the original methods: Unique TCR beta chains numbered approximately 76 million in a later analysis, with roughly 10 million shared. TCRdb's copy holds only in-frame clones and misses some; the assay was immunoSEQ multiplex PCR. Clone size and V and J calls were adopted from that table, with D and trimming inferred from the DNA. The sample contains about 180,000 clones, about 82% of which appear only once. CDR3 length equals 15 residues. V shed 0 bases and J shed 0 bases, with 11 bases lying between them. Germline V lookup: CDR1 GTSNPN, CDR2 SVGIG (reference sequence).

The TCR originated in a man aged 18 to 35 in good health and CMV-seronegative. This chain uses TRBV30 with TRBJ1-1; a possible D gene is TRBD1 (5 bases). Input material: PBMCs. Here the CDR3 reads CAWSVIGVMNTEAFF. CDR3 nucleotides: TGTGCCTGGAGTGTAATAGGGGTGATGAACACTGAAGCTTTCTTT.